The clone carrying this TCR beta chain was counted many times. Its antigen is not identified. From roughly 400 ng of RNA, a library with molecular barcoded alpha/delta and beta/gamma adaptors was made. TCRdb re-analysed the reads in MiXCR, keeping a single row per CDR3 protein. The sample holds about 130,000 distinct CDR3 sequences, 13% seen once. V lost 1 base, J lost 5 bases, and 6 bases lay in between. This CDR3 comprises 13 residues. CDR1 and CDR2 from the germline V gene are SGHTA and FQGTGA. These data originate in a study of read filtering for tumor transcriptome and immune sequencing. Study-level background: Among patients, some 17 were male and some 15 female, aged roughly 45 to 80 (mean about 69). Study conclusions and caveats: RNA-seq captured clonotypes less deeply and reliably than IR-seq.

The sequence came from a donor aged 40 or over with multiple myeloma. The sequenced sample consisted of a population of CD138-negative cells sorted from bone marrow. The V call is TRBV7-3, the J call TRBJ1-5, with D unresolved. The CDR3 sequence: CASSLRLHQPQHF. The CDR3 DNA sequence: TGTGCCAGCAGCTTAAGGCTCCATCAGCCCCAGCATTTT.